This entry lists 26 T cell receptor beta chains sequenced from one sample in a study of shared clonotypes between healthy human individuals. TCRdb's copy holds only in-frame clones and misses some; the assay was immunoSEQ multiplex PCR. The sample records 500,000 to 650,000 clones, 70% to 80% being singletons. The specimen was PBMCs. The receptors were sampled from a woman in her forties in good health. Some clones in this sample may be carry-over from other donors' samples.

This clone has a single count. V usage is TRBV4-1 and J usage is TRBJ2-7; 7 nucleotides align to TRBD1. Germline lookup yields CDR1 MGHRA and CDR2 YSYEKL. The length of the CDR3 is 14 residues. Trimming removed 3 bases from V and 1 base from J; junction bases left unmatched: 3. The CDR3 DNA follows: TGCGCCAGCAGCCAGACAGGGCTGTCCTACGAGCAGTACTTC. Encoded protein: CASSQTGLSYEQYF.

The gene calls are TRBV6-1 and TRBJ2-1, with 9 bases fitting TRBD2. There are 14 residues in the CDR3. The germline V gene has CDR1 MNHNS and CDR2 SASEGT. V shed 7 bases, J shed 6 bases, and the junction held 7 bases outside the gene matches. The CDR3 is CASTRAGGTNEQFF. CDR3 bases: TGTGCCAGCACTCGAGCGGGAGGTACCAATGAGCAGTTCTTC.

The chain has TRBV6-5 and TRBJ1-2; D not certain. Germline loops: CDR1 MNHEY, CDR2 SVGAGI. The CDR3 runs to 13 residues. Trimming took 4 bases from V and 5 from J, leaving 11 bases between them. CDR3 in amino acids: CASSSLAWYGYTF. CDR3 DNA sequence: TGTGCCAGCAGTTCCCTAGCCTGGTATGGCTACACCTTC.

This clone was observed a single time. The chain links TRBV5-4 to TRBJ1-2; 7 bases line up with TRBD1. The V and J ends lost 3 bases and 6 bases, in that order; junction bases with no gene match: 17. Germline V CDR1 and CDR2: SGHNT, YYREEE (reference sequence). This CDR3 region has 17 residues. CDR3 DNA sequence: TGTGCCAGCAGCTATCCTCCTGGAGGGGGCGGTGGAAATGGCTACACCTTC. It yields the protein CASSYPPGGGGGNGYTF.

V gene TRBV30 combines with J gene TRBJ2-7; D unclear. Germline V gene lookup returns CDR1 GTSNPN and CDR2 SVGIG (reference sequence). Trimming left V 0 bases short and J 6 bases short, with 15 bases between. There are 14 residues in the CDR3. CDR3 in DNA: TGTGCCTGGAGTGTACCAGAACGGCCCGGCGAGCAGTACTTC. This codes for CAWSVPERPGEQYF. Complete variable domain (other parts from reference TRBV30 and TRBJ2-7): SQTIHQWPATLVQPVGSPLSLECTVEGTSNPNLYWYRQAAGRGLQLLFYSVGIGQISSEVPQNLSASRPQDRQFILSSKKLLLSDSGFYLCAWSVPERPGEQYFGPGTRLTVT.

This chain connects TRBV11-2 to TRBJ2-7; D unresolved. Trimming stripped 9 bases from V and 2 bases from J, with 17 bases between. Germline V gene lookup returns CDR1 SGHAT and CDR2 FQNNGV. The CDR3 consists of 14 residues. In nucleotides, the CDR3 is TGTGCCAGTGAGAACGACCCTAACGCCTACGAGCAGTACTTC. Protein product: CASENDPNAYEQYF.

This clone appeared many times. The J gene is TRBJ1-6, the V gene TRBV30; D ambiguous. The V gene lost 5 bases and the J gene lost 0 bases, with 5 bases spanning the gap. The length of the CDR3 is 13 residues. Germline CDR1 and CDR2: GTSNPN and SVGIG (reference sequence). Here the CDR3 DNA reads TGTGCCTGGCTAAGCTCCTATAATTCACCCCTCCACTTT. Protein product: CAWLSSYNSPLHF.

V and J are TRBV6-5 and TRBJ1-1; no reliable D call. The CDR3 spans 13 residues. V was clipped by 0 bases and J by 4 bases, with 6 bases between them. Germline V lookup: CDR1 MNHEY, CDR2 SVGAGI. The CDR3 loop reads CASSYSRLTEAFF. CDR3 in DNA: TGTGCCAGCAGTTACTCTCGCCTCACTGAAGCTTTCTTT.

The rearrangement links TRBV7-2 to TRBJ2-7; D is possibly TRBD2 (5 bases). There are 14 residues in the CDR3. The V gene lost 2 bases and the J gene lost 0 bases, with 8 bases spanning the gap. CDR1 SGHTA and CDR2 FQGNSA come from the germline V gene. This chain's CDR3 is CASSLQAASYEQYF. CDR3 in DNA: TGTGCCAGCAGCTTACAAGCGGCCTCCTACGAGCAGTACTTC.

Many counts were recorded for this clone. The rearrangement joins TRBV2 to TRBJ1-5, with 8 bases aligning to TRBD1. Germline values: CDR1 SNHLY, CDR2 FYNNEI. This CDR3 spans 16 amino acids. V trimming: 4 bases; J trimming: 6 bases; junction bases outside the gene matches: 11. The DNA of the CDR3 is TGTGCCAGCAGTGCCTTCGGACAGGGTGAGGGTCAGCCCCAGCATTTT. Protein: CASSAFGQGEGQPQHF. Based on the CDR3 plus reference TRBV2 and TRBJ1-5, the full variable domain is EPEVTQTPSHQVTQMGQEVILRCVPISNHLYFYWYRQILGQKVEFLVSFYNNEISEKSEIFDDQFSVERPDGSNFTLKIRSTKLEDSAMYFCASSAFGQGEGQPQHFGDGTRLSIL.

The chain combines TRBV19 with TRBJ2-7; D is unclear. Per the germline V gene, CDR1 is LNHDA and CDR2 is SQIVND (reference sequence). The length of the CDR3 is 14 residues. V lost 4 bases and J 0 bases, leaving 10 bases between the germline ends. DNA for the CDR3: TGTGCCAGTAGTAGCTCACCTGACTCCTACGAGCAGTACTTC. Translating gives CASSSSPDSYEQYF.

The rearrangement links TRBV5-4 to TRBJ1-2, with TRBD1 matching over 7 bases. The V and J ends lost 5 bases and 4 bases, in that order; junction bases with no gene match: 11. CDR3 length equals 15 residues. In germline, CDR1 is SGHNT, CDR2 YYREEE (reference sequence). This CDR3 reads CASSPRQGDIYGYTF. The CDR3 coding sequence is TGTGCCAGCAGTCCGAGACAGGGTGACATCTATGGCTACACCTTC.

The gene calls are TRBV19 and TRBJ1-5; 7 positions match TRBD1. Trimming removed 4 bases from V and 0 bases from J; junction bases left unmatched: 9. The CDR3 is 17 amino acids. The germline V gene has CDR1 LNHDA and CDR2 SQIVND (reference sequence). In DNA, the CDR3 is TGTGCCAGTAGTAGGGTAGGGGGCATAGATAGCAATCAGCCCCAGCATTTT. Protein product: CASSRVGGIDSNQPQHF.

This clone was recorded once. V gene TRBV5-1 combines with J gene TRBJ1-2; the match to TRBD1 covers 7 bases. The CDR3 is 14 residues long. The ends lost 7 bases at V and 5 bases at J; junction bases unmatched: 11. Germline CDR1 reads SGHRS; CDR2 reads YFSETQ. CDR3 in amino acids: CASRAPGGRYGYTF. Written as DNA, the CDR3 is TGCGCCAGCCGCGCCCCAGGGGGAAGGTATGGCTACACCTTC.

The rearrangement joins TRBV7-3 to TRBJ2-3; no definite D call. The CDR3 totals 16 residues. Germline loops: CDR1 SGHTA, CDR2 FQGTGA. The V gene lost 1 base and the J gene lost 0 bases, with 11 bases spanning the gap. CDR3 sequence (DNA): TGTGCCAGCAGCTTAAACCCCTTCGGTAGCACAGATACGCAGTATTTT. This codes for CASSLNPFGSTDTQYF.

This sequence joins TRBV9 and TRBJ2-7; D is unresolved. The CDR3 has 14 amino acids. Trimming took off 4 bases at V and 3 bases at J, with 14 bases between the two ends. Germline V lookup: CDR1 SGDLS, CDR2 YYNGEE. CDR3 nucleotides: TGTGCCAGCAGCCCGCCGGCGTCCGACTACGAGCAGTACTTC. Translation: CASSPPASDYEQYF.

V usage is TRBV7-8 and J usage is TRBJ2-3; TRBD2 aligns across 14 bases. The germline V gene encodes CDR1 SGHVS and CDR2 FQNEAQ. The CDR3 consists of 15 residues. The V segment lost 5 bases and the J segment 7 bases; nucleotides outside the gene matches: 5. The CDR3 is CASSRTSGRLYTQYF. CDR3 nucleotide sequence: TGTGCCAGCAGCCGGACTAGCGGGAGGCTATATACGCAGTATTTT.

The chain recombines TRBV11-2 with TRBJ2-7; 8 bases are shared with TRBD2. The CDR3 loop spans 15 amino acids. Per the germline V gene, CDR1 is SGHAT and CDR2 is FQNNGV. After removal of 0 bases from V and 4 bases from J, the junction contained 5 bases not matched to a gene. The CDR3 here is CASSLDKLAGYEQYF. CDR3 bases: TGTGCCAGCAGCTTAGATAAGCTAGCGGGTTACGAGCAGTACTTC.

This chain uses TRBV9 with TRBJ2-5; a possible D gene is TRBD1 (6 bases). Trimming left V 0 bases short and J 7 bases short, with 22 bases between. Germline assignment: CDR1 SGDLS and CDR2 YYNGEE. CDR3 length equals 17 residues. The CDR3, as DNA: TGTGCCAGCAGCGTAGGCCCCCGACCAGGGGAAAAGGGGACCCAGTACTTC. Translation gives CASSVGPRPGEKGTQYF.

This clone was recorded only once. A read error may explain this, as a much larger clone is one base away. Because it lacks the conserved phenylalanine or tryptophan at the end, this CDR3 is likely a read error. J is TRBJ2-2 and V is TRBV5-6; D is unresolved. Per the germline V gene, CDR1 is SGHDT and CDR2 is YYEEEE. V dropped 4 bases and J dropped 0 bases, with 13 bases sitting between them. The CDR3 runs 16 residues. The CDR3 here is CASSPDGPANTGELFL. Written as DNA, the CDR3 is TGTGCCAGCAGCCCGGACGGACCCGCGAACACCGGGGAGCTGTTTCTT.

This CDR3 is CASSGTSGRLSEQYF. CDR3 nucleotides: TGCGCCAGCAGTGGGACTAGCGGGAGATTGAGCGAGCAGTACTTC. The chain joins TRBV10-2 to TRBJ2-7, with 13 bases matching TRBD2. The V and J ends lost 4 bases and 6 bases, in that order; junction bases with no gene match: 6. CDR1 WSHSY and CDR2 SAAADI come from the germline V gene. This CDR3 has 15 amino acids.

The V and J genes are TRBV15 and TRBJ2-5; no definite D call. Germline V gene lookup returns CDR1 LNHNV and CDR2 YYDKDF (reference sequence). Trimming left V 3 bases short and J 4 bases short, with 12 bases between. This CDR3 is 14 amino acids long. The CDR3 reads CATSSDYGLETQYF. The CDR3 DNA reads TGTGCCACCAGCAGTGATTACGGCTTAGAGACCCAGTACTTC.

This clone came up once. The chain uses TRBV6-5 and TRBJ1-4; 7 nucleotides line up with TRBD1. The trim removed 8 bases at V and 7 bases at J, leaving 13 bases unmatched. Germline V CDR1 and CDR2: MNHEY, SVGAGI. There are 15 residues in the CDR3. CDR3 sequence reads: CASGSYRGGGEKLFF. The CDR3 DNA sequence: TGTGCCAGCGGATCGTACAGGGGCGGGGGTGAAAAACTGTTTTTT.

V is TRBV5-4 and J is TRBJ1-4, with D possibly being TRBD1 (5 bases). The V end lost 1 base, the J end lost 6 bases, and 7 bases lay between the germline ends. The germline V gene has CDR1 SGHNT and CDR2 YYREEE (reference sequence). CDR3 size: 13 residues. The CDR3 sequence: CASSLTGDEKLFF. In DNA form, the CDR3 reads TGTGCCAGCAGCTTGACAGGAGATGAAAAACTGTTTTTT. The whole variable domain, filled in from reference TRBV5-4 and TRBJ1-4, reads ETGVTQSPTHLIKTRGQQVTLRCSSQSGHNTVSWYQQALGQGPQFIFQYYREEENGRGNFPPRFSGLQFPNYSSELNVNALELDDSALYLCASSLTGDEKLFFGSGTQLSVL.

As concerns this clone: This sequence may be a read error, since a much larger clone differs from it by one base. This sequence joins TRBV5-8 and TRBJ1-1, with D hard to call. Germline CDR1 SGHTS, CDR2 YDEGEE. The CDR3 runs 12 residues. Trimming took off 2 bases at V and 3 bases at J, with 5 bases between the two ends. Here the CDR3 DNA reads TGTGCCAGCAGCTTCCGGGACACTGAAGCTTTCTTT. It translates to CASSFRDTEAFF.

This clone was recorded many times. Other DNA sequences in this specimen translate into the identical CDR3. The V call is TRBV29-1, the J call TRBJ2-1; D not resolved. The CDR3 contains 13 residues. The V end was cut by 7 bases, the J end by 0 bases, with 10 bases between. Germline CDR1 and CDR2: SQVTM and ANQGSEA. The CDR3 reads CSADTFSYNEQFF. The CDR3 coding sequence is TGCAGCGCTGACACGTTCTCCTACAATGAGCAGTTCTTC.